These 8 T cell receptor beta chains were sequenced from one sample in a study of blood T cell repertoires in COVID-19. The repertoire was sequenced with immunoSEQ multiplex PCR; TCRdb's copy has only in-frame clones and lacks some. Here the sample spans about 370,000 clones, 75% to 90% being singletons. The sequenced material came from PBMCs or T cells enriched from blood (not recorded which). These receptors were obtained from a young man who had recovered from COVID-19.

The V call is TRBV18, the J call TRBJ2-7; tentatively, D is TRBD1 (5 bases). The CDR3 is made up of 14 amino acids. Trimming stripped 6 bases from V and 2 bases from J, with 14 bases between. Germline loops: CDR1 KGHSH, CDR2 LQKENI. In DNA, the CDR3 is TGTGCCAGCTCCCGCGGACATCCCCCCTACGAGCAGTACTTC. It translates to CASSRGHPPYEQYF.

Only a few counts were recorded for this clone. The chain joins TRBV24-1 to TRBJ1-1; a weak D match, TRBD1 (5 bases). There are 15 residues in the CDR3. Germline-derived CDR1 and CDR2 are KGHDR and SFDVKD. Trimming took 7 bases from V and 3 from J, leaving 17 bases between them. In DNA form, the CDR3 reads TGTGCCACCAGCCTAGGACGGGGGTGGTACACTGAAGCTTTCTTT. It yields the protein CATSLGRGWYTEAFF.

This clone was detected once. V gene TRBV5-1 combines with J gene TRBJ1-1; maybe TRBD1 (5 bases). The germline V and J ends were trimmed by 0 bases and 4 bases, with 16 bases remaining between them. Germline CDR1 SGHRS, CDR2 YFSETQ. The CDR3 sequence is 16 residues long. The CDR3 DNA sequence: TGCGCCAGCAGCTTGGTGGACATGTCTTGGGGCACTGAAGCTTTCTTT. Protein product: CASSLVDMSWGTEAFF.

The chain employs TRBV5-1 and TRBJ1-6; TRBD1 matches at 8 bases. After removal of 0 bases from V and 7 bases from J, the junction contained 6 bases not matched to a gene. The CDR3 runs 16 residues. The germline gives CDR1 SGHRS, CDR2 YFSETQ. CDR3 sequence (DNA): TGCGCCAGCAGCTTGGAGGACAGGGCAGGGAATTCACCCCTCCACTTT. It codes for CASSLEDRAGNSPLHF.

The CDR3 sequence: CASSSRGQGASPLHF. The CDR3 DNA sequence: TGCGCCAGCAGCTCCCGTGGACAGGGTGCTTCACCCCTCCACTTT. The chain recombines TRBV5-1 with TRBJ1-6, with 8 bases identical to TRBD1. This CDR3 spans 15 amino acids. Germline V gene lookup returns CDR1 SGHRS and CDR2 YFSETQ. J lost 9 bases, V lost 3 bases, and 8 bases had no gene match.

The chain joins TRBV9 to TRBJ1-1; no definite D call. The CDR3 is 15 amino acids. The V end was cut by 0 bases, the J end by 4 bases, with 13 bases between. Germline CDR1 reads SGDLS; CDR2 reads YYNGEE. CDR3 bases: TGTGCCAGCAGCGTAGGCGATGCCCTTGCCACTGAAGCTTTCTTT. As protein: CASSVGDALATEAFF.

This chain links TRBV4-1 with TRBJ1-1; D may be TRBD1 (6 bases). Germline V gene sequence: CDR1 MGHRA, CDR2 YSYEKL. The CDR3 contains 16 residues. The V end lost 4 bases, the J end lost 4 bases, and 19 bases lay between the germline ends. This CDR3 reads CASSLTGEGGGTEAFF. The CDR3 coding sequence is TGCGCCAGCAGCCTCACCGGGGAGGGAGGGGGCACTGAAGCTTTCTTT.

The chain joins TRBV18 to TRBJ1-1; 10 nucleotides align to TRBD1. CDR3 length: 16 residues. J gave up 2 bases and V 4 bases, and 7 bases lay outside the gene matches. Germline V CDR1 and CDR2: KGHSH, LQKENI. CDR3 coding DNA: TGTGCCAGCTCACTTAGGACAGGGGGAAGTAACACTGAAGCTTTCTTT. As protein: CASSLRTGGSNTEAFF.